This T cell receptor (beta chain) comes out of a study of blood T cell repertoires in COVID-19. Repertoires were generated with immunoSEQ multiplex PCR, while TCRdb's copy carries only in-frame clones and drops some. The sample holds over 250,000 clones, more than 85% seen once. Trimming cost V 5 bases and J 2 bases; bases outside gene matches: 7. The germline V gene encodes CDR1 SGHRS and CDR2 YFSETQ. The CDR3 has 14 amino acids. The origin of this receptor is a person aged 18 to 29 with COVID-19, enrolled during active disease. J is TRBJ2-7 and V is TRBV5-1; 7 bases are shared with TRBD2. The sample taken for sequencing was peripheral blood. The CDR3 DNA sequence: TGCGCCAGCAGAGGCCTAGCGGTGCCCTACGAGCAGTACTTC. It is translated as CASRGLAVPYEQYF.